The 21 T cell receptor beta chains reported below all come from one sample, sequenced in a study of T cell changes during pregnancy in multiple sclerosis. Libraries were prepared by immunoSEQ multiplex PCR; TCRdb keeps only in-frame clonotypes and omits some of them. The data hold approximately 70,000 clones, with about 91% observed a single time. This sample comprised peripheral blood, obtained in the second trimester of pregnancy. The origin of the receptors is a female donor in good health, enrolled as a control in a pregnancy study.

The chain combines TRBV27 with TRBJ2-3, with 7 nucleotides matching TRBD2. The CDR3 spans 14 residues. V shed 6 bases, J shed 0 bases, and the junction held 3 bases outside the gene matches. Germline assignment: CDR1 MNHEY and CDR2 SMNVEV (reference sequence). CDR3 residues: CASSGGSSTDTQYF. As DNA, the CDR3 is TGTGCCAGCAGCGGGGGGTCTAGCACAGATACGCAGTATTTT.

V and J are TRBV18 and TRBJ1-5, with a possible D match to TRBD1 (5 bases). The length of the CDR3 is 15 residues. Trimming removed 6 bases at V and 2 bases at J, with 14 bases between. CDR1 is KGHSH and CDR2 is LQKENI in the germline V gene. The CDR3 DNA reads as TGTGCCAGCTCGCAGGGATCTGGGGGCAATCAGCCCCAGCATTTT. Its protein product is CASSQGSGGNQPQHF. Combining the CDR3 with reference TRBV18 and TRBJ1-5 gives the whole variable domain NAGVMQNPRHLVRRRGQEARLRCSPMKGHSHVYWYRQLPEEGLKFMVYLQKENIIDESGMPKERFSAEFPKEGPSILRIQQVVRGDSAAYFCASSQGSGGNQPQHFGDGTRLSIL.

Written as DNA, the CDR3 is TGTGCCAGCAGCCGGACAGTTAATGAAAAACTGTTTTTT. It codes for CASSRTVNEKLFF. This chain joins TRBV27 and TRBJ1-4; weak D call: TRBD1 (6 bases). V lost 6 bases and J lost 4, with 9 bases in between. The CDR3 is 13 amino acids. From germline, CDR1 is MNHEY and CDR2 SMNVEV (reference sequence).

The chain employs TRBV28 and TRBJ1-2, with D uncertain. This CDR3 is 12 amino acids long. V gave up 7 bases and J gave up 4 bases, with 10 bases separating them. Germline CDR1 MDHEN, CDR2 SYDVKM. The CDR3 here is CASTTSSYGYTF. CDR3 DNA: TGTGCCAGCACCACATCGTCCTATGGCTACACCTTC.

The CDR3 spells CSVERGGGTDTQYF. DNA of the CDR3: TGCAGCGTTGAGAGAGGGGGGGGCACAGATACGCAGTATTTT. This chain uses TRBV29-1 with TRBJ2-3; weak D call: TRBD2 (7 bases). V dropped 3 bases and J dropped 1 base, with 11 bases sitting between them. The CDR3 runs to 14 residues. Germline-derived CDR1 and CDR2 are SQVTM and ANQGSEA.

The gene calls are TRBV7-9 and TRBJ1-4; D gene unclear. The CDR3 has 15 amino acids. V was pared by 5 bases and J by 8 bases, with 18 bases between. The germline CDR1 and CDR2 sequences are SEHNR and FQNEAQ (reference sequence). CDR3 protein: CASSTTGSPTEKLFF. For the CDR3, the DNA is TGTGCCAGCAGCACGACCGGGTCCCCGACCGAAAAACTGTTTTTT.

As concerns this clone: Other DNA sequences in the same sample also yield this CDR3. In nucleotides, the CDR3 is TGCGCCAGCAGCCTTGACAGTAACTATGGCTACACCTTC. This gives the protein CASSLDSNYGYTF. The V and J genes are TRBV5-1 and TRBJ1-2, with a weak D call TRBD1 (5 bases). The germline V gene has CDR1 SGHRS and CDR2 YFSETQ. There are 13 residues in the CDR3. The V end lost 4 bases, the J end lost 1 base, and 8 bases lay between the germline ends.

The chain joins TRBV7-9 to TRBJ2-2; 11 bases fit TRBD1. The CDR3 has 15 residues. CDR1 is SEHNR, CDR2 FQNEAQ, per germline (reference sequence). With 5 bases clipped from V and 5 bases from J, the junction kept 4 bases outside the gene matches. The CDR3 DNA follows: TGTGCCAGCAGCCCGGGACAGGGGGTAACCGGGGAGCTGTTTTTT. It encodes CASSPGQGVTGELFF.

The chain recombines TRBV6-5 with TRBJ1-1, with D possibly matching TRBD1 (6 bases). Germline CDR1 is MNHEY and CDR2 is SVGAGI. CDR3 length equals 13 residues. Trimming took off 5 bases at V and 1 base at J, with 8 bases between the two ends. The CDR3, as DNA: TGTGCCAGCAGTGGGGGCACGAACACTGAAGCTTTCTTT. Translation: CASSGGTNTEAFF.

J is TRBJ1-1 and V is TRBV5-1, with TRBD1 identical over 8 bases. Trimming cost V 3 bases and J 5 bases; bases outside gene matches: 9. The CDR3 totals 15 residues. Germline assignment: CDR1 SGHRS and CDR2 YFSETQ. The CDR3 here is CASSYDRGGSTEAFF. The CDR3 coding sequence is TGCGCCAGCAGCTACGACAGGGGAGGATCGACTGAAGCTTTCTTT.

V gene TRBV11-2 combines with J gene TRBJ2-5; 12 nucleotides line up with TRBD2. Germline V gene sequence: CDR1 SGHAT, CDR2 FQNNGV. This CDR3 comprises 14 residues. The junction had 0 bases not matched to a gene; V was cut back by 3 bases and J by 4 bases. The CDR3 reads CASSLGLAGETQYF. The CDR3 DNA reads TGTGCCAGCAGCTTGGGACTAGCGGGAGAGACCCAGTACTTC.

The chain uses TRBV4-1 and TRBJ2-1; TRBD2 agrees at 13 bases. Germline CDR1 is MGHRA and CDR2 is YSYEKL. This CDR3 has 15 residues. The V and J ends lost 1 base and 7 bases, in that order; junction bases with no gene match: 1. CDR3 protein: CASSQGTSGRNEQFF. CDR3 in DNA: TGCGCCAGCAGCCAAGGGACTAGCGGGAGAAATGAGCAGTTCTTC.

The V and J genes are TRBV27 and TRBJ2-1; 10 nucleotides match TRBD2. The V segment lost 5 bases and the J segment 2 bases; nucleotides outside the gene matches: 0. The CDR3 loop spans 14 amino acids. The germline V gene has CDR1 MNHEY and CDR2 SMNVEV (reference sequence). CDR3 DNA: TGTGCCAGCAGTCTAGCGGGAGCCTACAATGAGCAGTTCTTC. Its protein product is CASSLAGAYNEQFF.

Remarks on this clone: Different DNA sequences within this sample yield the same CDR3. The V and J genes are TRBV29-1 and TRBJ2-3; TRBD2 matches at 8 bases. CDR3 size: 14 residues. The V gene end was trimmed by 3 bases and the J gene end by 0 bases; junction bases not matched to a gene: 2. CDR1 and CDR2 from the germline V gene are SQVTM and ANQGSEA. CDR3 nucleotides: TGCAGCGTTGATCGGGGGGGGAGCACAGATACGCAGTATTTT. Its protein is CSVDRGGSTDTQYF.

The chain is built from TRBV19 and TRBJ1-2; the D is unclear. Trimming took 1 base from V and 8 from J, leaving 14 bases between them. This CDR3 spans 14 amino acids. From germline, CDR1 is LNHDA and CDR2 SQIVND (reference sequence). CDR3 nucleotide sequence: TGTGCCAGTAGTATAGCCCCCAGGAATCGGGGCTACACCTTC. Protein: CASSIAPRNRGYTF.

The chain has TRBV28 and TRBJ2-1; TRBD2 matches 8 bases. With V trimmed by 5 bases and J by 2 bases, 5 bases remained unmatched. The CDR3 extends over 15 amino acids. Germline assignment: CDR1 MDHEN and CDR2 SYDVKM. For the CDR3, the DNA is TGTGCCAGCAGTCGTACGGGACTAGCCTACAATGAGCAGTTCTTC. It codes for CASSRTGLAYNEQFF.

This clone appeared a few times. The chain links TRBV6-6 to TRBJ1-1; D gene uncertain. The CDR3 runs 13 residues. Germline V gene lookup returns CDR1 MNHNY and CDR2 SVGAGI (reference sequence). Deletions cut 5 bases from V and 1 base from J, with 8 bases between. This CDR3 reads CASSEGQNTEAFF. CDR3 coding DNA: TGTGCCAGCAGTGAGGGTCAGAACACTGAAGCTTTCTTT.

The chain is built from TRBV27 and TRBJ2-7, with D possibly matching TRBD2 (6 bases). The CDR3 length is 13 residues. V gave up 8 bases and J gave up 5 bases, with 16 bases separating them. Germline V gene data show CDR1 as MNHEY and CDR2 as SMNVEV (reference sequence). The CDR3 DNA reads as TGTGCCAGCTCGTGGAGGGAGTCCAACGAGCAGTACTTC. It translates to CASSWRESNEQYF.

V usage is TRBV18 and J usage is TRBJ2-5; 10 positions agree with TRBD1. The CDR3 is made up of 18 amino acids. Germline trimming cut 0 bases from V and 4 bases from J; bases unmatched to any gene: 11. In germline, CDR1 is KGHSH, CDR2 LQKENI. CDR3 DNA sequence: TGTGCCAGCTCACCACCTAATCCCCGGGACAGGGGAAGAGAGACCCAGTACTTC. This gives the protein CASSPPNPRDRGRETQYF. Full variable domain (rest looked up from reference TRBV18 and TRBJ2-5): NAGVMQNPRHLVRRRGQEARLRCSPMKGHSHVYWYRQLPEEGLKFMVYLQKENIIDESGMPKERFSAEFPKEGPSILRIQQVVRGDSAAYFCASSPPNPRDRGRETQYFGPGTRLLVL.

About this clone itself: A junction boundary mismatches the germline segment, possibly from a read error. The CDR3 protein is CASSSPRDTRLTF. CDR3 sequence (DNA): TGTGCCAGTAGTAGTCCTCGGGACACCCGTCTGACCTTC. The rearrangement links TRBV19 to TRBJ2-4; TRBD1 is a possible D gene (6 bases). Germline CDR1 and CDR2: LNHDA and SQIVND (reference sequence). The CDR3 length is 13 residues.

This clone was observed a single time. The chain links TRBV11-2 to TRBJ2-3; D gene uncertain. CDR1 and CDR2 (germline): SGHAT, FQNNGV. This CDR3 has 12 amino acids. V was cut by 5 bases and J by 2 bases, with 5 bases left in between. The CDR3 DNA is TGTGCCAGCAGCCCCTACACAGATACGCAGTATTTT. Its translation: CASSPYTDTQYF.